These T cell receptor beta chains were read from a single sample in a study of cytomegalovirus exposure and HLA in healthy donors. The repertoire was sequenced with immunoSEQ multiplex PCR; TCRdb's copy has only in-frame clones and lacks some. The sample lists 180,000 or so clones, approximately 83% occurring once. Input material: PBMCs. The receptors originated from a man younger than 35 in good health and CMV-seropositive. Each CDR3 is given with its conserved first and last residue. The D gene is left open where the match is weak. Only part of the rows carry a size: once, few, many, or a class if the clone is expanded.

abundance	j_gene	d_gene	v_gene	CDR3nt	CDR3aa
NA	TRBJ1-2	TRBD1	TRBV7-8	TGTGCCAGCAGCTTAGCTCGGGGGCAGGGGGCGGACTATGGCTACACCTTC	CASSLARGQGADYGYTF
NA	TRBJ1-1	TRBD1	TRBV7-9	TGTGCCAGCAGCACCCGACAGGGGAGTAAGGGAACTGAGGCTTTCTTT	CASSTRQGSKGTEAFF
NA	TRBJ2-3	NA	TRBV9	TGTGCCAGCAGCCAGACAGGGACTAGCACAGATACGCAGTATTTT	CASSQTGTSTDTQYF
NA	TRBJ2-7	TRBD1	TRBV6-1	TGTGCCAGCAGTGATGCAGACAGGGTCGGGGAGCAGTACTTC	CASSDADRVGEQYF
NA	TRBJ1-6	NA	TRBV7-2	TGTGCCAGCAGCTTAGTACAGTGGGATAATTCACCCCTCCACTTT	CASSLVQWDNSPLHF
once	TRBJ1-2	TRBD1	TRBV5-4	TGTGCCAGCAGATTTGGACAGGGGAAGAACTACACCTTC	CASRFGQGKNYTF
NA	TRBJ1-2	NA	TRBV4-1	TGCGCCAGCAGCCAGGAGAGACAGGTCCACTATGGCTACACCTTC	CASSQERQVHYGYTF
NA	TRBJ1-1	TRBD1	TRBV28	TGTGCCAGCAGGGGGACAGGGAAGGTTGAAGCTTTCTTT	CASRGTGKVEAFF
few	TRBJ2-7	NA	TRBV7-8	TGTGCCAGCAGTGAGAACAGGGAGTACGAGCAGTACTTC	CASSENREYEQYF
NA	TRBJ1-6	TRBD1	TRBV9	TGTGCCAGCAGCGGAGAAGACAGGGTCGGGTCACCCCTCCACTTT	CASSGEDRVGSPLHF
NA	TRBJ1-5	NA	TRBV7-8	TGTGCCAGCAGCTTTGCAGGGGGCAATCAGCCCCAGCATTTT	CASSFAGGNQPQHF
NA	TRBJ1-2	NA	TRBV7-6	TGTGCCAGCAGCTTAGGGGGGACCCGCCGGGAGGGCTACACCTTC	CASSLGGTRREGYTF
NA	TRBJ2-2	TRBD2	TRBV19	TGTGCCAGTAGTATCCCGGGACTAGCGGGTGACACCGGGGAGCTGTTTTTT	CASSIPGLAGDTGELFF
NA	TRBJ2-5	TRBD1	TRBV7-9	TGTGCCAGCAGCTTGGACAGGGGGGAGACCCAGTACTTC	CASSLDRGETQYF
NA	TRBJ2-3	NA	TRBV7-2	TGTGCCAGCAGCTTAGACGGGGTCACCACAGATACGCAGTATTTT	CASSLDGVTTDTQYF
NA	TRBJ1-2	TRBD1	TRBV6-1	TGTGCCAGCAGGGACCGACAGGGTAGCCCCTATGGCTACACCTTC	CASRDRQGSPYGYTF
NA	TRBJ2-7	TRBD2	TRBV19	TGTGCCAGTAGTATTACGGGGGGCTACGAGCAGTACTTC	CASSITGGYEQYF
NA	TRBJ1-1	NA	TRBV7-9	TGTGCCAGCAGCTTAGCAGGGGCTGAGACGAACACTGAAGCTTTCTTT	CASSLAGAETNTEAFF
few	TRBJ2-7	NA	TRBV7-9	TGTGCCAGCAGCTTAGAGGAGGTCAAAGCCTACGAGCAGTACTTC	CASSLEEVKAYEQYF
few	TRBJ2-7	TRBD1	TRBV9	TGTGCCAGCAGCCCCGCCCGGGGACAGGTCGAGCAGTACTTC	CASSPARGQVEQYF
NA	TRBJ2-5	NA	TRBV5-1	TGCGCCAGCAGCTTTGGCGCGGGGGCCCTGACCCAAGAGACCCAGTACTTC	CASSFGAGALTQETQYF
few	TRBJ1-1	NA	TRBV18	TGTGCCAGCTCACCCCCCACAGGGAGCACTGAAGCTTTCTTT	CASSPPTGSTEAFF
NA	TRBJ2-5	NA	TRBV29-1	TGCAGCGTTAGGGGGGGCAGTGGAGAGACCCAGTACTTC	CSVRGGSGETQYF
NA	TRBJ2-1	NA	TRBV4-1	TGCGCCAGCAGCCAAGGCGATTTATATGAGCAGTTCTTC	CASSQGDLYEQFF
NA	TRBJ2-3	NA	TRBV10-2	TGCGCCAGCAGTGACCCAGGCAGGGGCGGTAGCACAGATACGCAGTATTTT	CASSDPGRGGSTDTQYF
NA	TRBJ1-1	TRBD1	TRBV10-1	TGCGCCAGCATACCTCCGGGACAGGGGGCCTCTGAAGCTTTCTTT	CASIPPGQGASEAFF
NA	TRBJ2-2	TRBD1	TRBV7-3	TGTGCCAGCAGCCGGACAGGGGGCAAGGGTACCGGGGAGCTGTTTTTT	CASSRTGGKGTGELFF
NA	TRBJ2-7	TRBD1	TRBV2	TGTGCCAGCAGTGCGCATCCGGGACAGATGTCCTACGAGCAGTACTTC	CASSAHPGQMSYEQYF
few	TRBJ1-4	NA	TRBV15	TGTGCCGCCCGCGGACAGACAGTAGGCGAGAGGCTGTTTTTT	CAARGQTVGERLFF
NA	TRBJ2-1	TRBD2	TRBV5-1	TGCGCCAGCAGCCACGGGACTAGCGGGAACAATGAGCAGTTCTTC	CASSHGTSGNNEQFF
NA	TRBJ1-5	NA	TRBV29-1	TGCAGCGTTGTTCCCGACGGGGGGAATCAGCCCCAGCATTTT	CSVVPDGGNQPQHF
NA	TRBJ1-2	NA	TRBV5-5	TGTGCCAGCAGCTTGGAGGGGGTCCTTAACTATGGCTACACCTTC	CASSLEGVLNYGYTF
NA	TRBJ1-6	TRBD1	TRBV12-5	TGTGCTAGTGGTGTGCAGGGGGGCAATTCACCCCTCCACTTT	CASGVQGGNSPLHF
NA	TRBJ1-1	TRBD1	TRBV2	TGTGCCAGCAGCAGACAGGGCGAGAACACTGAAGCTTTCTTT	CASSRQGENTEAFF
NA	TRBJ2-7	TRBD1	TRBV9	TGTGCCAGCAGCGCGGCCCCGGGACAGGGCTACGAGCAGTACTTC	CASSAAPGQGYEQYF
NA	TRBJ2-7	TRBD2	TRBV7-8	TGTGCCAGCAGCACCCTAGCGGGGTACGAGCAGTACTTC	CASSTLAGYEQYF
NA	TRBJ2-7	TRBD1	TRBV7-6	TGTGCCAGCAGCTTGGGAAACAGGGGATACTACGAGCAGTACTTC	CASSLGNRGYYEQYF
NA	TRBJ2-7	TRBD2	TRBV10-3	TGTGCCATCAGTTCCCGACTTAGCGGGGAGCGAAGCTCCTACGAGCAGTACTTC	CAISSRLSGERSSYEQYF
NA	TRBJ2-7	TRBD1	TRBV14	TGTGCCAGCAGCCAAGAATTTGTCTCCAGGGGGCTCGACGAGCAGTACTTC	CASSQEFVSRGLDEQYF
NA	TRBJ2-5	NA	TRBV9	TGTGCCAGCAGCGCCTCCGGGGCGCGGGGAGAGACCCAGTACTTC	CASSASGARGETQYF
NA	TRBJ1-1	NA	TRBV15	TGTGCCACCAGCAGAGACAGGGGCCCTCGGCGCGAAGAAGCTTTCTTT	CATSRDRGPRREEAFF
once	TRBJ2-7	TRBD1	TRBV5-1	TGCGCCAGCAGCTTGGGACAGGGGATCGACGAGCAGTACTTC	CASSLGQGIDEQYF
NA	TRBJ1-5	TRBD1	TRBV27	TGTGCCAGCAGTCCAACGGCCGGGACAGGGTTCAATCAGCCCCAGCATTTT	CASSPTAGTGFNQPQHF
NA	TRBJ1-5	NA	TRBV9	TGTGCCAGCAGCCCTCGCACCTGGGGCCCCCAGCATTTT	CASSPRTWGPQHF
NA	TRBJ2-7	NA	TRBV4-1	TGCGCCAGCAGCCAAGGCCGGGACACCTCCTACGAGCAGTACTTC	CASSQGRDTSYEQYF